In this sample, the clone carrying this T cell receptor beta chain turned up many times. Its antigen is as yet unknown. One junction end disagrees with the germline gene, perhaps due to a read error. Preparation of the unsorted libraries drew on 2 million PBMCs stored at -80 C. The CDR3 sequence is 20 residues long. CDR1 and CDR2 (germline): SSHAT, FNYEAQ (reference sequence). The cDNA came from 5'RACE with 10-nucleotide random UMIs. TCRdb fed the 5' RACE reads into MiXCR, producing one record per CDR3 protein. This sample carries 33,000 or so distinct CDR3 sequences, 6% to 8.5% of them seen once, and the ten largest clones take 4.4%. These data originate in a study of neurological immune-mediated disorders. Study-wide results and limits: The greatest TCR clonal expansion occurred in HTLV-1-associated myelopathy and the least in multiple sclerosis, which fell below healthy controls. Subjects shared no identical expanded-clone CDR3 amino acid sequences, suggesting private TCR-beta repertoires in all groups.

V and J are TRBV7-7 and TRBJ2-1; 12 bases fit TRBD1. This receptor was identified in a woman aged 40-49 years in good health. Sample: PBMCs. As DNA, the CDR3 is TGTGCTAGCAGCCCTGGGACAGGGGGCCTAGCGGGCAGCTCCTACAATGAGCAGTTCTTC. It is translated as CASSPGTGGLAGSSYNEQFF. Full variable domain (missing parts from reference TRBV7-7 and TRBJ2-1): GAGVSQSPRYKVTKRGQDVTLRCDPISSHATLYWYQQALGQGPEFLTYFNYEAQPDKSGLPSDRFSAERPEGSISTLTIQRTEQRDSAMYRCASSPGTGGLAGSSYNEQFFGPGTRLTVL.